The 29 T cell receptor beta chains below all came from one sample that was sequenced in a study of T cells in Graves' hyperthyroidism and ophthalmopathy. The CDR3 regions of TCR beta were amplified from RNA transcripts. The HTBI primer set drove a first-round RT-PCR of the TCR CDR3. In TCRdb, the multiplex PCR reads were re-called with MiXCR into one record per CDR3 protein. The sample lists roughly 710,000 distinct CDR3 sequences, approximately 36% occurring once. Sequenced material: blood. The receptors shown here come from a woman aged 40 to 50 with Graves' hyperthyroidism.

This chain links TRBV10-1 with TRBJ1-1; D is unresolved. Per the germline V gene, CDR1 is WNHNN and CDR2 is SYGVQD (reference sequence). This CDR3 spans 15 amino acids. V was shortened by 1 base and J by 0 bases, with 9 bases between the two germline ends. The CDR3 coding sequence is TGCGCCAGCAGTGAGTATCGACACCTGAACACTGAAGCTTTCTTT. Translating it yields CASSEYRHLNTEAFF.

This clonotype has more than one count but fewer than ten. The rearrangement joins TRBV2 to TRBJ1-4; D ambiguous. The CDR3 consists of 15 residues. Trimming shortened V by 7 bases and J by 4 bases, and 16 bases separated the two germline ends. Germline CDR1 SNHLY, CDR2 FYNNEI. The CDR3 is CASNLPARGNEKLFF. Written as DNA, the CDR3 is TGTGCCAGCAATCTCCCCGCGCGGGGTAATGAAAAACTGTTTTTT.

The rearrangement uses TRBV29-1 and TRBJ2-7; TRBD2 aligns across 10 bases. The CDR3 consists of 11 residues. Germline CDR1 SQVTM, CDR2 ANQGSEA. V dropped 4 bases and J dropped 10; count of bases not matched to a gene: 4. Written as DNA, the CDR3 is TGCAGCGTTGGAGCGGGAGGGTTACAGTACTTC. Translated, it gives CSVGAGGLQYF.

On this clonotype: The junction and the germline gene differ at one end; a read error may be behind it. This sequence joins TRBV29-1 and TRBJ1-4; the D gene is possibly TRBD1 (5 bases). CDR3 size: 11 residues. CDR1 and CDR2 from the germline V gene are SQVTM and ANQGSEA. The CDR3 is CSVEGDEKLFF. CDR3 in DNA: TGCAGCGTAGAAGGGGACGAAAAACTGTTTTTT.

This clonotype was counted only a few times. One end of the junction varies from germline; a read error may be responsible. The DNA of the CDR3 is TGCGCCAGCAGCCAAGATTGGCCGAATTACGAGCAGTACTTC. This encodes CASSQDWPNYEQYF. The chain recombines TRBV7-2 with TRBJ2-7; D is unresolved. The CDR3 has 14 amino acids. The germline CDR1 and CDR2 sequences are SGHTA and FQGNSA.

This chain uses TRBV19 with TRBJ2-5; 9 nucleotides agree with TRBD1. With V trimmed by 6 bases and J by 5 bases, 13 bases remained unmatched. The CDR3 spans 16 residues. Germline loops: CDR1 LNHDA, CDR2 SQIVND (reference sequence). CDR3 sequence reads: CASSLTTGGPSETQYF. DNA of the CDR3: TGTGCCAGTAGCCTGACGACAGGGGGTCCATCGGAGACCCAGTACTTC.

The CDR3 DNA is TGTGCCAGCAGCCCTGGAACAGGGGTCGATCAGCCCCAGCATTTT. It encodes CASSPGTGVDQPQHF. The chain couples TRBV7-9 to TRBJ1-5, with 7 bases identical to TRBD1. The germline V gene has CDR1 SEHNR and CDR2 FQNEAQ (reference sequence). V was pared by 5 bases and J by 5 bases, with 9 bases of the junction left unmatched. The CDR3 is made up of 15 amino acids.

This chain joins TRBV12-3 or TRBV12-4 and TRBJ1-1; D not resolved. The CDR3 extends over 15 amino acids. Deletions cut 5 bases from V and 0 bases from J, with 13 bases between. CDR3 in amino acids: CASSGEATMNTEAFF. Written as DNA, the CDR3 is TGTGCCAGCAGTGGGGAGGCTACTATGAACACTGAAGCTTTCTTT.

Concerning this clonotype itself: One end of the junction does not line up with germline, which may come from a read error. The V call is TRBV7-2, the J call TRBJ2-5, with D perhaps matching TRBD2 (6 bases). The length of the CDR3 is 12 residues. Germline lookup yields CDR1 SGHTA and CDR2 FQGNSA. The CDR3 sequence is CASSLEGRSQYF. The CDR3 DNA reads as TGTGCCAGCAGTTTAGAGGGGAGGAGCCAGTACTTC.

This clonotype was seen repeatedly, ten times or more. The CDR3 reads CASRTSGSSYEQYF. DNA of the CDR3: TGTGCCAGCAGGACTAGCGGGAGTTCCTACGAGCAGTACTTC. V gene TRBV14 combines with J gene TRBJ2-7, with 12 bases fitting TRBD2. The J segment lost 1 base and the V segment lost 6 bases, leaving 1 base of the junction unmatched. Germline CDR1 is SGHDN and CDR2 is FVKESK. The CDR3 is 14 residues long.

This clonotype was picked up a small number of times. This sequence joins TRBV7-9 and TRBJ2-7; either TRBD1 or TRBD2 may fit D (6 bases each). Germline CDR1 and CDR2: SEHNR and FQNEAQ (reference sequence). CDR3 length equals 15 residues. V gave up 8 bases and J gave up 2 bases, with 19 bases separating them. This CDR3 is CASSHGTRGTYEQYF. The CDR3 DNA sequence: TGTGCCAGCTCACACGGGACACGGGGGACCTACGAGCAGTACTTC. Full variable domain (remainder filled in from reference TRBV7-9 and TRBJ2-7): DTGVSQNPRHKITKRGQNVTFRCDPISEHNRLYWYRQTLGQGPEFLTYFQNEAQLEKSRLLSDRFSAERPKGSFSTLEIQRTEQGDSAMYLCASSHGTRGTYEQYFGPGTRLTVT.

This clonotype was recorded once. A junction boundary mismatches the germline segment, possibly from a read error. The chain employs TRBV11-2 and TRBJ1-1; D gene uncertain. From germline, CDR1 is SGHAT and CDR2 FQNNGV. This CDR3 comprises 13 residues. CDR3 in amino acids: CTSSLDWSTEAFF. As DNA, the CDR3 is TGTACCAGCAGCTTAGATTGGTCCACTGAAGCTTTCTTT.

V usage is TRBV29-1 and J usage is TRBJ2-5; 7 nucleotides agree with TRBD1. The CDR3 has 13 amino acids. The germline V gene has CDR1 SQVTM and CDR2 ANQGSEA. Unmatched junction bases numbered 11, after V lost 8 bases and J lost 5 bases. This chain's CDR3 is CSPWTGPRETQYF. The CDR3 DNA reads as TGCAGCCCCTGGACAGGCCCCAGGGAGACCCAGTACTTC.

In its sample, this clonotype was seen many times. J is TRBJ1-6 and V is TRBV7-9; D call uncertain. CDR3 size: 17 residues. Trimming took off 2 bases at V and 8 bases at J, with 19 bases between the two ends. The germline V gene encodes CDR1 SEHNR and CDR2 FQNEAQ (reference sequence). CDR3 sequence reads: CASSLIESAAGHSPLHF. The CDR3 DNA reads as TGTGCCAGCAGCTTAATCGAGTCGGCCGCAGGACATTCACCCCTCCACTTT. The entire variable domain, with the rest obtained from reference TRBV7-9 and TRBJ1-6, is as follows: DTGVSQNPRHKITKRGQNVTFRCDPISEHNRLYWYRQTLGQGPEFLTYFQNEAQLEKSRLLSDRFSAERPKGSFSTLEIQRTEQGDSAMYLCASSLIESAAGHSPLHFGNGTRLTVT.

The gene calls are TRBV7-9 and TRBJ1-2; 11 nucleotides match TRBD1. The CDR3 has 17 amino acids. Germline V gives CDR1 SEHNR, CDR2 FQNEAQ (reference sequence). Germline trimming cut 0 bases from V and 1 base from J; bases unmatched to any gene: 4. CDR3 loop: CASSLAGTGGLNYGYTF. The DNA for the CDR3 is TGTGCCAGCAGCTTAGCAGGGACAGGGGGTCTTAACTATGGCTACACCTTC. Full variable domain (remainder filled in from reference TRBV7-9 and TRBJ1-2): DTGVSQNPRHKITKRGQNVTFRCDPISEHNRLYWYRQTLGQGPEFLTYFQNEAQLEKSRLLSDRFSAERPKGSFSTLEIQRTEQGDSAMYLCASSLAGTGGLNYGYTFGSGTRLTVV.

The chain couples TRBV2 to TRBJ1-1, with D possibly matching TRBD1 (6 bases). V lost 3 bases to trimming and J lost 12 bases, with 11 bases between them. The CDR3 is 11 residues long. The germline gives CDR1 SNHLY, CDR2 FYNNEI. This CDR3 reads CASSDRGLTFF. As DNA, the CDR3 is TGTGCCAGCAGTGACAGGGGACTAACTTTCTTT.

This clonotype occurred a few times. The chain employs TRBV20-1 and TRBJ1-2; tentatively, D is TRBD1 (5 bases). This CDR3 contains 17 residues. Germline V CDR1 and CDR2: DFQATT, SNEGSKA (reference sequence). Trimming stripped 1 base from V and 7 bases from J, with 25 bases between. CDR3 coding DNA: TGCAGTGCTAGAGTTTTAAGCCGGGGGGGAGTCATGATTGGCTACACCTTC. This translates into CSARVLSRGGVMIGYTF.

Only a few counts were recorded for this clonotype. The chain employs TRBV5-6 and TRBJ2-6; 7 nucleotides agree with TRBD1. Germline values: CDR1 SGHDT, CDR2 YYEEEE. The CDR3 is made up of 17 amino acids. V lost 2 bases, J lost 2 bases, and 7 bases stayed unmatched. The CDR3 bases are TGTGCCAGCAGCTTAGACAGGGCCCTGCCTGGGGCCAACGTCCTGACTTTC. Residues: CASSLDRALPGANVLTF.

This clonotype appeared many times. V gene TRBV10-3 combines with J gene TRBJ1-1; D perhaps matches TRBD1 (6 bases). Germline loops: CDR1 ENHRY, CDR2 SYGVKD. V was cut by 4 bases and J by 5 bases, with 11 bases left in between. This CDR3 region has 13 residues. CDR3 nucleotide sequence: TGTGCCATCAGTGGAAACAGGGATACTGAAGCTTTCTTT. Protein sequence: CAISGNRDTEAFF.

This clonotype was seen only a few times. The chain recombines TRBV2 with TRBJ1-1; perhaps TRBD1 as D (5 bases). The germline V gene encodes CDR1 SNHLY and CDR2 FYNNEI. Trimming stripped 4 bases from V and 14 bases from J, with 20 bases between. The CDR3 totals 13 residues. The CDR3 DNA follows: TGTGCCAGCAGTGGGAGGGACTTGAGTGAGCAGTTCTTT. It is translated as CASSGRDLSEQFF.

The V call is TRBV14, the J call TRBJ2-6; D gene uncertain. Deletions cut 11 bases from V and 0 bases from J, with 8 bases between. Germline loops: CDR1 SGHDN, CDR2 FVKESK. This CDR3 has 13 residues. The CDR3 region has the DNA TGTGCCGGACCGCCCTCTGGGGCCAACGTCCTGACTTTC. Amino acid sequence: CAGPPSGANVLTF.

This clonotype was seen ten or more times. The J gene is TRBJ1-5, the V gene TRBV25-1, with D perhaps TRBD1 (6 bases). Trimming removed 4 bases from V and 5 bases from J, with 18 bases in between. CDR3 size: 16 residues. CDR1 is MGHDK, CDR2 SYGVNS, per germline. CDR3 bases: TGTGCCAGCAGTGGACAGGTCCCGCTTGCTCATCAGCCCCAGCATTTT. Residues: CASSGQVPLAHQPQHF. The entire variable domain, with the rest obtained from reference TRBV25-1 and TRBJ1-5, is as follows: EADIYQTPRYLVIGTGKKITLECSQTMGHDKMYWYQQDPGMELHLIHYSYGVNSTEKGDLSSESTVSRIRTEHFPLTLESARPSHTSQYLCASSGQVPLAHQPQHFGDGTRLSIL.

On this clonotype itself: Being one base from a much bigger clone, this may be a read error. V gene TRBV7-9 combines with J gene TRBJ2-7; 9 nucleotides align to TRBD1. The CDR3 is 15 residues long. The V segment lost 8 bases and the J segment 5 bases; nucleotides outside the gene matches: 13. CDR1 and CDR2 from the germline V gene are SEHNR and FQNEAQ (reference sequence). The CDR3 DNA sequence: TGTGCCAGCGGCTCTTCGGACAGGGGCGGAGACGAGCAGTACTTC. Translated, it gives CASGSSDRGGDEQYF.

This clonotype was detected ten times or more. The V gene is TRBV6-5, the J gene TRBJ1-5, with D possibly being TRBD1 (5 bases). Trimming took 0 bases from V and 7 from J, leaving 13 bases between them. The CDR3 extends over 15 amino acids. In germline, CDR1 is MNHEY, CDR2 SVGAGI. The CDR3: CASSYSAGTGQPQHF. CDR3 sequence (DNA): TGTGCCAGCAGTTACTCGGCAGGGACGGGGCAGCCCCAGCATTTT.

The V and J genes are TRBV9 and TRBJ1-2; D remains ambiguous. V was pared by 3 bases and J by 2 bases, with 14 bases between. CDR1 SGDLS and CDR2 YYNGEE come from the germline V gene. This CDR3 has 15 residues. The CDR3 DNA follows: TGTGCCAGCAGCGGATCGACCGGGTCCAACTATGGCTACACCTTC. Residues: CASSGSTGSNYGYTF.

This clonotype was counted many times. V and J are TRBV7-9 and TRBJ1-5; D is uncertain. Germline loops: CDR1 SEHNR, CDR2 FQNEAQ (reference sequence). This CDR3 spans 13 amino acids. Between the trimmed V and J ends, which lost 3 bases and 10 bases, there was a span of 13 bases. The CDR3 protein is CASSLSGLEPQHF. CDR3 nucleotide sequence: TGTGCCAGCAGCTTGTCAGGTCTTGAACCCCAGCATTTT. The full variable domain, its missing parts supplied by reference TRBV7-9 and TRBJ1-5, is DTGVSQNPRHKITKRGQNVTFRCDPISEHNRLYWYRQTLGQGPEFLTYFQNEAQLEKSRLLSDRFSAERPKGSFSTLEIQRTEQGDSAMYLCASSLSGLEPQHFGDGTRLSIL.

This clonotype was counted ten times or more. This CDR3 is CASSAGQTDQPQHF. The CDR3 DNA reads TGTGCCAGTAGCGCGGGACAGACTGATCAGCCCCAGCATTTT. V is TRBV19 and J is TRBJ1-5; 7 bases line up with TRBD1. CDR1 is LNHDA, CDR2 SQIVND, per germline (reference sequence). The trim removed 6 bases at V and 5 bases at J, leaving 7 bases unmatched. CDR3 size: 14 residues. Drawing the rest from reference TRBV19 and TRBJ1-5, the complete variable domain is DGGITQSPKYLFRKEGQNVTLSCEQNLNHDAMYWYRQDPGQGLRLIYYSQIVNDFQKGDIAEGYSVSREKKESFPLTVTSAQKNPTAFYLCASSAGQTDQPQHFGDGTRLSIL.

The rearrangement joins TRBV7-9 to TRBJ1-2; possibly TRBD1 for D (5 bases). Germline lookup yields CDR1 SEHNR and CDR2 FQNEAQ (reference sequence). This CDR3 contains 16 residues. V lost 8 bases and J lost 0, with 19 bases in between. CDR3 amino acids: CASSPLATEANYGYTF. Written as DNA, the CDR3 is TGTGCCAGCTCACCTCTCGCGACAGAAGCTAACTATGGCTACACCTTC.

This clonotype has more than one count but fewer than ten. V usage is TRBV28 and J usage is TRBJ1-2; D gene unclear. The V end was cut by 10 bases, the J end by 4 bases, with 13 bases between. Germline V gives CDR1 MDHEN, CDR2 SYDVKM. The CDR3 runs to 12 residues. Here the CDR3 DNA reads TGTGCCACCATAGACCAGAGCTATGGCTACACCTTC. Translated: CATIDQSYGYTF.